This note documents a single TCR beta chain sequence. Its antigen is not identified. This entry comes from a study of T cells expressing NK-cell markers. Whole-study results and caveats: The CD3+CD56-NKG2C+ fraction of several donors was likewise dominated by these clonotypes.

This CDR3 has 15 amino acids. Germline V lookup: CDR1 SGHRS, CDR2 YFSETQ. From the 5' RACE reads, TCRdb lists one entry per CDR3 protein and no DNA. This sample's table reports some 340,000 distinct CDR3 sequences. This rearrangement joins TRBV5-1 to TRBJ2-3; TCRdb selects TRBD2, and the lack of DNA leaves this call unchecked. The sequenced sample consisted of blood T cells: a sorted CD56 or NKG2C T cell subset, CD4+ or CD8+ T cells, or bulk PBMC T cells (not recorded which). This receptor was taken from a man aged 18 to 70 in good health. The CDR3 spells CASSLEGLATGTQYF.